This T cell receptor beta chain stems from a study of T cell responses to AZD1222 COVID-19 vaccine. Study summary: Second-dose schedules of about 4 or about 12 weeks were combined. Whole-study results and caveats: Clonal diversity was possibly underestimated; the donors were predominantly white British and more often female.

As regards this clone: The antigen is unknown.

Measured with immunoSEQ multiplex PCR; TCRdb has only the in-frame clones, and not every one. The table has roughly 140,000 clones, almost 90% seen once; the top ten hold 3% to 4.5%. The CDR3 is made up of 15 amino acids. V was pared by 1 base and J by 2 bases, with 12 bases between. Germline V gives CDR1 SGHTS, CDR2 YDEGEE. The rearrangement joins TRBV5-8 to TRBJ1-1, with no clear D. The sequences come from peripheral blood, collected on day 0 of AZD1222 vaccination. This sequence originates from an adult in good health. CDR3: CASSLYGGTNTEAFF. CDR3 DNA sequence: TGTGCCAGCAGCTTGTATGGTGGCACTAACACTGAAGCTTTCTTT.